The clone carrying this T cell receptor (beta chain) occurred many times. Trimming cost V 4 bases and J 7 bases, with 7 bases left between them. Germline CDR1 and CDR2: SQVTM and ANQGSEA. The CDR3 runs to 10 residues. The entry originates in a study of blood T cells in healthy people across ages. Next came a second PCR, run for roughly 6 to 11 cycles, which used a sample-barcoded 5' primer along with a J-beta primer mix. MiXCR, applied by TCRdb to the 5' RACE reads, yields one record per CDR3 protein. Among 800,000 to 950,000 distinct CDR3 sequences, 25% to 30% were seen once, and the ten largest hold 10% to 13%. This sample was also put to use in a study of T cells of mothers and their children. Per that study: Regardless of relatedness, pairs show thymic selection shaping TCR recombination output in a similar manner.

The receptor was derived from a woman aged 40 to 50 in good health. Material for sequencing was blood. The rearrangement joins TRBV29-1 to TRBJ1-2; D is undetermined. CDR3 coding DNA: TGCAGCGTTGTTGGGGTTGGCTACACCTTC. Protein: CSVVGVGYTF. Full variable domain (rest looked up from reference TRBV29-1 and TRBJ1-2): SAVISQKPSRDICQRGTSLTIQCQVDSQVTMMFWYRQQPGQSLTLIATANQGSEATYESGFVIDKFPISRPNLTFSTLTVSNMSPEDSSIYLCSVVGVGYTFGSGTRLTVV.